The rows below give T cell receptor beta chains drawn from one sample of a study of post-analysis software for immune sequencing data. TCRdb ran MiXCR on the PCR reads and lists one entry per CDR3 protein. The sample yields fewer than 850,000 distinct CDR3 sequences, 40% to 55% seen once. The specimen sequenced was blood. The source of these receptors is a girl aged 5-17 years with multiple sclerosis. The CDR3 runs from the conserved cysteine through the conserved F or W. A D gene is named only where the DNA matches it firmly. Size tells how often a clone was seen (once, few, many) or the class of an expanded clone, and some rows leave it out.

CDR3 length,J gene,clone size,D gene,V gene,CDR3 DNA,CDR3 protein
18,TRBJ2-1,-,-,TRBV9,TGTGCCAGCAGCCCCAGGGGGGCGGGAGGCCCTTCCTACAATGAGCAGTTCTTC,CASSPRGAGGPSYNEQFF
15,TRBJ2-5,few,TRBD1,TRBV27,TGTGCCAGCAGTCCCCCAGGGACAGGTGAAGAGACCCAGTACTTC,CASSPPGTGEETQYF
14,TRBJ2-7,-,TRBD1,TRBV29-1,TGCAGCGTTCCAACAGACAGGGGGCCCTACGAGCAGTACTTC,CSVPTDRGPYEQYF
17,TRBJ2-1,-,-,TRBV6-6,TGTGCCAGCAGTTACCGGGACTCAACTGGGGGCTACAATGAGCAGTTCTTC,CASSYRDSTGGYNEQFF
17,TRBJ2-3,few,TRBD2,TRBV11-3,TGTGCCAGCAGCACAACGGCTCTAGCGGGAGTAGCAGATACGCAGTATTTT,CASSTTALAGVADTQYF
16,TRBJ2-3,few,-,TRBV18,TGTGCCAGCTCACCATGGGTAGCGGACGGCACAGATACGCAGTATTTT,CASSPWVADGTDTQYF
13,TRBJ1-5,-,TRBD1,TRBV29-1,TGCAGTGCGAGGACAGGGGCCGATCAGCCCCAGCATTTT,CSARTGADQPQHF
14,TRBJ2-1,many,-,TRBV2,TGTGCCAGCGGAGGGACCACTCTATACAATGAGCAGTTCTTC,CASGGTTLYNEQFF
13,TRBJ2-1,-,TRBD2,TRBV29-1,TGCAGCGTTGAGGAGCGGGAGGGTGGTGAGCAGTTCTTC,CSVEEREGGEQFF
13,TRBJ1-2,once,-,TRBV24-1,TGTGCCACCAGTGATTCGTCAGGCGTCGGCTACACCTTC,CATSDSSGVGYTF
11,TRBJ2-1,-,-,TRBV20-1,TGCAGTGCTAGTTACTACAATGAGCAGTTCTTC,CSASYYNEQFF
14,TRBJ1-4,-,-,TRBV12-3/TRBV12-4,TGTGCCAGCAGTTGGCAGGGTCCTAATGAAAAACTGTTTTTT,CASSWQGPNEKLFF
11,TRBJ2-1,-,-,TRBV7-9,TGTGCCAGCACCCCTGGCACTGAGCAGTTCTTC,CASTPGTEQFF
16,TRBJ2-5,-,-,TRBV6-2/TRBV6-3,TGTGCCAGCAGTTACGGCTTGTCGGGAGTCCAAGAGACCCAGTACTTC,CASSYGLSGVQETQYF
15,TRBJ1-1,few,-,TRBV5-1,TGCGCCAGCAGCTTGGCCCTGGACGGGATTACTGAAGCTTTCTTT,CASSLALDGITEAFF
15,TRBJ1-3,-,-,TRBV12-3/TRBV12-4,TGTGCCAGCAGTTTGGGTGGCGGCTCTGGAAACACCATATATTTT,CASSLGGGSGNTIYF
15,TRBJ2-7,few,-,TRBV7-6,TGTGCCAGCAGCCCCTCGGTGGGAGTGCGCCACGAGCAGTACTTC,CASSPSVGVRHEQYF
15,TRBJ1-4,few,-,TRBV12-3/TRBV12-4,TGTGCCAGCAGTTTAGATTGGGGTGATGGTGAAAAACTGTTTTTT,CASSLDWGDGEKLFF
13,TRBJ2-5,-,-,TRBV20-1,TGCAGTGCAAACCGGGACTTGGGGAAGACCCAGTACTTC,CSANRDLGKTQYF
16,TRBJ2-1,-,TRBD2,TRBV11-2,TGTGCCAGCAGTTTGACCGGACTAGCGGGTTTTGGTGAGCAGTTCTTC,CASSLTGLAGFGEQFF
13,TRBJ1-4,-,-,TRBV29-1,TGCAGCGTTGTCGGTGGAACTAATGAAAAACTGTTTTTT,CSVVGGTNEKLFF
13,TRBJ2-5,-,TRBD1,TRBV29-1,TGCAGCGTTGCCGGGACAGGGGAAGAGACCCAGTACTTC,CSVAGTGEETQYF
18,TRBJ2-6,-,TRBD2,TRBV6-5,TGTGCCAGCAGTTCCAAGGGGAGGGCCCTCTCTGGGGCCAACGTCCTGACTTTC,CASSSKGRALSGANVLTF
12,TRBJ1-2,-,-,TRBV3-1,TGTGCCAGTAAATGGGGGGAACATGGCTACACCTTC,CASKWGEHGYTF
17,TRBJ2-7,-,TRBD1,TRBV27,TGTGCCAGCAGTTTAGGCTACAGGGGGGTTTTCAGCTACGAGCAGTACTTC,CASSLGYRGVFSYEQYF
16,TRBJ2-7,-,TRBD1,TRBV19,TGTGCCAGTAGTACCCGACCCCGGGACAGGGGCTACGAGCAGTACTTC,CASSTRPRDRGYEQYF
17,TRBJ1-5,once,TRBD1,TRBV12-3/TRBV12-4,TGTGCCAGCAGTCGTCCGGGACAGGGAAGGAGCAATCAGCCCCAGCATTTT,CASSRPGQGRSNQPQHF
16,TRBJ2-5,-,TRBD1,TRBV7-8,TGTGCCAGCAGCTATTTTAGGGACAGCCCGCAAGAGACCCAGTACTTC,CASSYFRDSPQETQYF
16,TRBJ2-3,few,-,TRBV9,TGTGCCAGCAGCTCCCGAGGGAGCGGTCGCACAGATACGCAGTATTTT,CASSSRGSGRTDTQYF
14,TRBJ2-3,-,-,TRBV30,TGTGCCTGGAGTGTACTGGCTAGCACAGATACGCAGTATTTT,CAWSVLASTDTQYF
15,TRBJ1-1,-,-,TRBV5-1,TGCGCCAGCAGCTTGAACGGGGAGGGAGACACTGAAGCTTTCTTT,CASSLNGEGDTEAFF
15,TRBJ2-5,-,TRBD2,TRBV6-5,TGTGCCAGCAGCCCGGGGGGACCGTCATACGAGACCCAGTACTTC,CASSPGGPSYETQYF
15,TRBJ2-1,once,TRBD2,TRBV6-5,TGTGCCAGCAGTTCCCCCTCCGGGACTAACAATGAGCAGTTCTTC,CASSSPSGTNNEQFF
14,TRBJ2-7,few,TRBD1,TRBV4-1,TGCGCCAGCAGTGTGGGACAGGAGCTCTACGAGCAGTACTTC,CASSVGQELYEQYF
14,TRBJ2-6,-,TRBD1,TRBV29-1,TGCAGCGTAACGACAGGGGCTGGGGCCAACGTCCTGACTTTC,CSVTTGAGANVLTF
15,TRBJ2-1,once,-,TRBV5-1,TGCGCCAGCAGCACCCCCACGGACTCCTACAATGAGCAGTTCTTC,CASSTPTDSYNEQFF
13,TRBJ1-1,-,-,TRBV28,TGTGCCAGCACGGGTAGGCAGAACACTGAAGCTTTCTTT,CASTGRQNTEAFF
14,TRBJ1-5,-,-,TRBV10-3,TGTGCCATCAGCGCGACAACGGGGGGTCAGCCCCAGCATTTT,CAISATTGGQPQHF
13,TRBJ2-7,-,-,TRBV13,TGTGCCAGCACGGGGAGAGCTGTTTACGAGCAGTACTTC,CASTGRAVYEQYF
15,TRBJ2-5,few,TRBD2,TRBV20-1,TGCAGTGCTAGAGCCCCGGGACTAGCGGAGGAGACCCAGTACTTC,CSARAPGLAEETQYF
13,TRBJ2-4,-,-,TRBV20-1,TGCAGTGCTAGCCTTCGAGCCAAAAACATTCAGTACTTC,CSASLRAKNIQYF
15,TRBJ2-5,-,-,TRBV7-2,TGTGCCAGCAGCTTAGGATGGGGGGCCGGTGAGACCCAGTACTTC,CASSLGWGAGETQYF
17,TRBJ1-2,-,-,TRBV4-2,TGTGCCAGCAGCCAAGTCCGAATGTCACAACAGGGTTTCGGCTACACCTTC,CASSQVRMSQQGFGYTF
19,TRBJ2-3,-,TRBD2,TRBV10-2,TGCGCCAGCAGGGCCCTAGCGGGAGGCAGGACCTTAGTTCCAGATACGCAGTATTTT,CASRALAGGRTLVPDTQYF
12,TRBJ2-7,-,-,TRBV29-1,TGCAGCGTTCTTTACAGTCCCTACGAGCAGTACTTC,CSVLYSPYEQYF
12,TRBJ2-7,-,-,TRBV29-1,TGCAGCGGTGTTCAGGGATCCTACGAGCAGTACTTC,CSGVQGSYEQYF
13,TRBJ2-5,-,-,TRBV20-1,TGCAGTGCTAGGCGGGCTTCACAAGAGACCCAGTACTTC,CSARRASQETQYF
14,TRBJ2-7,few,-,TRBV4-1,TGCGCCAGCAGCCAAGACGAGGAAGTGTACGAGCAGTACTTC,CASSQDEEVYEQYF
16,TRBJ2-7,-,TRBD2,TRBV10-2,TGCGCCAGCAGTGGGGCGACCGGGGGGTGGCGCAATGAGCAGTACTTC,CASSGATGGWRNEQYF
17,TRBJ2-3,-,-,TRBV14,TGTGCCAGCAGCCAAGATCCTACAGGAACAATAACAGATACGCAGTATTTT,CASSQDPTGTITDTQYF
17,TRBJ2-7,-,TRBD1,TRBV5-1,TGCGCCAGCAGCTTGGCCTTCGGACAGGTGGCGAACTACGAGCAGTACTTC,CASSLAFGQVANYEQYF
14,TRBJ2-3,-,-,TRBV7-3,TGTGCCAGCAGCCCCGGACTAAGCACAGATACGCTGTATTTT,CASSPGLSTDTLYF
13,TRBJ2-1,few,-,TRBV3-1,TGTGCCAGCAGCCAACCCTCGAGCAATGAGCAGTTCTTC,CASSQPSSNEQFF
14,TRBJ2-1,-,TRBD1,TRBV29-1,TGCAGCGTTGAAGGGACAGGGAATTACAATGAGCAGTTCTTC,CSVEGTGNYNEQFF
16,TRBJ2-7,-,-,TRBV6-5,TGTGCCAGCAGCAGCCACCTCTCGGGATCTTTCTACGAGCAGTACTTC,CASSSHLSGSFYEQYF
18,TRBJ2-4,few,TRBD2,TRBV20-1,TGCAGTGCTAGAGTTCCAGCGGGAGGCTACCTAGCCAAAAACATTCAGTACTTC,CSARVPAGGYLAKNIQYF
14,TRBJ2-5,-,-,TRBV12-3/TRBV12-4,TGTGCCAGCAGTCGACGACAGGACCAAGAGACCCAGTACTTC,CASSRRQDQETQYF
15,TRBJ2-3,-,-,TRBV7-9,TGTGCCAGCAGCTTGGCGCCCCGACAGACAGATACGCAGTATTTT,CASSLAPRQTDTQYF